This entry features one TCR beta chain sequence. Germline CDR1 LGHNA, CDR2 YNFKEQ. The CDR3 is 14 residues long. Trimming took 4 bases from V and 7 from J, leaving 16 bases between them. Sequencing used immunoSEQ multiplex PCR; TCRdb keeps in-frame clones, though not all of them. The table lists fewer than 130,000 clones, more than 75% of them singletons, with 3.5% to 4% in the top ten. This specimen belongs to a study of control samples from healthy donors and cancer patients. The rearrangement joins TRBV4-2 to TRBJ1-1; a possible D gene is TRBD1 (5 bases). This TCR came from a woman aged 60-75 years with lung cancer. Sequencing input: PBMCs. CDR3 sequence (DNA): TGTGCCAGCAGCCCTAGGGGCGGGGAACTTGAAGCTTTCTTT. It encodes CASSPRGGELEAFF.